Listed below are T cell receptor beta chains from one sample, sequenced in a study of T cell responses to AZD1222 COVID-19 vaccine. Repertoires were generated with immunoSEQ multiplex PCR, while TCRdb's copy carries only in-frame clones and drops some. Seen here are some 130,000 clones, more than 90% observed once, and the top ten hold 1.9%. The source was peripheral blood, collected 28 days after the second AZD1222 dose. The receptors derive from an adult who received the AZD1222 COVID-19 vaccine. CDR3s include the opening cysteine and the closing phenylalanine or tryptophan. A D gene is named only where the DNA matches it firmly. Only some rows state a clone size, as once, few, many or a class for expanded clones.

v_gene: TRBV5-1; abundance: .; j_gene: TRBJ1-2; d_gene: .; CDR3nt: TGCGCCAGCCGCCCACAAGAGGGTACTGACTATGGCTACACCTTC; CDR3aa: CASRPQEGTDYGYTF
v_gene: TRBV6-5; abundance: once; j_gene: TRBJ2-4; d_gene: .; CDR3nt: TGTGCCAGCAGCGAGGGACGGGGGCCAGGAAACATTCAGTACTTC; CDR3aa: CASSEGRGPGNIQYF
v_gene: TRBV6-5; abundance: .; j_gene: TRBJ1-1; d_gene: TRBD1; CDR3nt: TGTGCCAGCAGCTCTCAGGAGGGGGCGGGGACTGAAGCTTTCTTT; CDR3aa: CASSSQEGAGTEAFF
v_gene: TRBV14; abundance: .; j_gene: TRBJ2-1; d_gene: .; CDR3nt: TGTGCCAGCGCCGCGGGTTTTGCGTTGGGGGACTACAATGAGCAGTTCTTC; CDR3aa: CASAAGFALGDYNEQFF
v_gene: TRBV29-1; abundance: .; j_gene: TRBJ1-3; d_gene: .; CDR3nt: TGCAGCGTTGAGGTCCAGGGGCTACCTTCTGGAAACACCATATATTTT; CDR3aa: CSVEVQGLPSGNTIYF
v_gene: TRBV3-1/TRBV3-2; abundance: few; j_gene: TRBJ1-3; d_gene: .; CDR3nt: TGTGCCAGCAGCCAAGACCTTGGGGGTGCTGGTGGAAACACCATATATTTT; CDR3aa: CASSQDLGGAGGNTIYF
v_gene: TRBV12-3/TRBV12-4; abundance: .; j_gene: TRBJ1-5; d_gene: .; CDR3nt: TGTGCCAGCAGCGCCAGCCAGGAACAGCCCCAGCATTTT; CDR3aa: CASSASQEQPQHF
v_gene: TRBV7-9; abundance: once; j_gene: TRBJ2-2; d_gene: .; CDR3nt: TGTGCCAGCAGCTCCCTTTGGGCAGCCCTGGGGAGCACCGGGGAGCTGTTTTTT; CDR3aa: CASSSLWAALGSTGELFF
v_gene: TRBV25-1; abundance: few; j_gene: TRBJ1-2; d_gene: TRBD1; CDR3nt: TGTGCCAGCGGGAGGACAGGGGAAAACTATGGCTACACCTTC; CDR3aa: CASGRTGENYGYTF
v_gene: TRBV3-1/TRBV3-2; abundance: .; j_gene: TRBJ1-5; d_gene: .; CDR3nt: TGTGCCAGCAGCCTCAGGGGCAGCAATCAGCCCCAGCATTTT; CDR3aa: CASSLRGSNQPQHF
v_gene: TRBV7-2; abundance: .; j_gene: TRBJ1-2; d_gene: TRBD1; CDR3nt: TGTGCCAGCAGCTTGTTAAGGCAGGGGGACTATGGCTACACCTTC; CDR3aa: CASSLLRQGDYGYTF
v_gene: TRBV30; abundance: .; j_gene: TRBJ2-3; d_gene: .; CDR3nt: TGTGCCTGGGCTGGGTGGGGTAGCACAGATACGCAGTATTTT; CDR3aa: CAWAGWGSTDTQYF
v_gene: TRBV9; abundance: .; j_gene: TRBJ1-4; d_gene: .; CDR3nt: TGTGCCAGCAACCACGGCAGGACTAATGAAAAACTGTTTTTT; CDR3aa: CASNHGRTNEKLFF
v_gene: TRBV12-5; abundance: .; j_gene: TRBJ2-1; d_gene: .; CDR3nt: TGTGCTAGTGGTCCTCTACTAGCAGAGTTTCACGAGCAGTTCTTC; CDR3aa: CASGPLLAEFHEQFF
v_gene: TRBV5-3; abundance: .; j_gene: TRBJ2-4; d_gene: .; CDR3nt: TGTGCCAGAAGCTTGGCTACAGGTTTTCACGACAACATTCAGTACTTC; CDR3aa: CARSLATGFHDNIQYF
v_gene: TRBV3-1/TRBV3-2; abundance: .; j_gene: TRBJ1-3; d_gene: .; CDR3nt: TGTGCCAGCAGCCAAGATTTAGGCGGCTCTGGAAACACCATATATTTT; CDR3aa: CASSQDLGGSGNTIYF
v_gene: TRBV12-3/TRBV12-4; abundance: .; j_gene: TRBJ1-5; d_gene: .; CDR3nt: TGTGCCAGCAGTTTATTCGGGAATCAGCCCCAGCATTTT; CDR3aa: CASSLFGNQPQHF
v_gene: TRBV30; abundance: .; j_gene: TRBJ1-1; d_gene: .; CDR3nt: TGTGCCTGGAGCGGGGGGTTTCGATTGGCTGAAGCTTTCTTT; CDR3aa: CAWSGGFRLAEAFF
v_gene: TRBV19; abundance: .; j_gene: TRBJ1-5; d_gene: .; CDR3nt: TGTGCCAGTAGTATAGGGGGTTTGCCCCAGCATTTT; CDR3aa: CASSIGGLPQHF
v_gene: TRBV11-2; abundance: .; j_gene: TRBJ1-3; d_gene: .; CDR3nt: TGTGCCAGCAGCCCCCCCGGGGTAGCTGGAAACACCATATATTTT; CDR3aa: CASSPPGVAGNTIYF
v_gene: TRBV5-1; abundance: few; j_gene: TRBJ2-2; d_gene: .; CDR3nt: TGCGCCAGCAGCGCCTTGGAGAACACCGGGGAGCTGTTTTTT; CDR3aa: CASSALENTGELFF
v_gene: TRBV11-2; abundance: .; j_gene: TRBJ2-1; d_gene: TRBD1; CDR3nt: TGTGCCAGCACCACCGGGACAGGGGGCTTCGATGAGCAGTTCTTC; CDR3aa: CASTTGTGGFDEQFF
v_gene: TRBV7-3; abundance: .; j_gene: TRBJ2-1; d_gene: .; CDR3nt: TGTGCCAGCAGCCCTAACGAGGGGCGCTTGGGCAATGAGCAGTTCTTC; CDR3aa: CASSPNEGRLGNEQFF
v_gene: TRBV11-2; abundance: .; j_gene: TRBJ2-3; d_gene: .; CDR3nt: TGTGCCAGCAGCGCCTCTAGCGCGGACGATACGCAGTATTTT; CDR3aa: CASSASSADDTQYF
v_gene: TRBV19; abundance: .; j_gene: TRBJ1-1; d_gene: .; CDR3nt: TGTGCCATCGCCTCGGACATGAACACTGAAGCTTTCTTT; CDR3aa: CAIASDMNTEAFF
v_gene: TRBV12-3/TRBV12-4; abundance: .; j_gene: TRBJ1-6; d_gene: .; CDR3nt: TGTGCCAGCAGTTTACAGGGAAATTCACCCCTCCACTTT; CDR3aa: CASSLQGNSPLHF
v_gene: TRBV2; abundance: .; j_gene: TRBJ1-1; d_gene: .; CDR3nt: TGTGCCAGCAGTGGTGATTGGGACACTGAAGCTTTCTTT; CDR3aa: CASSGDWDTEAFF
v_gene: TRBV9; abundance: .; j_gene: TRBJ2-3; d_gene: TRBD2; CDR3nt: TGTGCCAGCAGCGCTCACCCTAGCGGGGGACAAGATACGCAGTATTTT; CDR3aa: CASSAHPSGGQDTQYF
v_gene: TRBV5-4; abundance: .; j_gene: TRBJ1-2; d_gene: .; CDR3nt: TGTGCCAGCAGCTTGGATCCCAGCGCTAACTATGGCTACACCTTC; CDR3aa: CASSLDPSANYGYTF
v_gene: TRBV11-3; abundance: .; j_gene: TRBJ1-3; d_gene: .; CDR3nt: TGTGCCAGCAGCTTATCCAGGGCGGAGGACACCATATATTTT; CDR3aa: CASSLSRAEDTIYF
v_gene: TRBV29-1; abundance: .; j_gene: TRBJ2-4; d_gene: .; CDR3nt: TGCAGCGTTGTGGTAGGGGGTAACATTCAGTACTTC; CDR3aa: CSVVVGGNIQYF
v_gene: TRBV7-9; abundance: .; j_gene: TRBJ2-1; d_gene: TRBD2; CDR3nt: TGTGCCAGCAGCTTAGAGCTAGCGGGAGGGTACAATGAGCAGTTCTTC; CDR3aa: CASSLELAGGYNEQFF
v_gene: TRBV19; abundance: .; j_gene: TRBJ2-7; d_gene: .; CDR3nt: TGTGCCAGTAGTACCCGGTTTGACTACGAGCAGTACTTC; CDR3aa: CASSTRFDYEQYF
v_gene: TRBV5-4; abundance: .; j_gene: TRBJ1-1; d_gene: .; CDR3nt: TGTGCCAGCAGCTTGTCAGGGTCTTGGACTGAAGCTTTCTTT; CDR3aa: CASSLSGSWTEAFF
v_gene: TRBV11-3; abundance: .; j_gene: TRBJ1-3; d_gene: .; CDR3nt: TGTGCCAGCAGTTTAGGAGGGGCCTCTGGAAACACCATATATTTT; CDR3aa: CASSLGGASGNTIYF
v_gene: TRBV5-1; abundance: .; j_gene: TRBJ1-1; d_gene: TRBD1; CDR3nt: TGCGCCAGCAGTCGGGAACAGGGGGGGAGCACTGAAGCTTTCTTT; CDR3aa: CASSREQGGSTEAFF
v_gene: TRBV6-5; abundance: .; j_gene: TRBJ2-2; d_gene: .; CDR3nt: TGTGCCAGCAGTTCAGGTCGGGGGGCAGGGACCGGGGAGCTGTTTTTT; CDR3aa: CASSSGRGAGTGELFF
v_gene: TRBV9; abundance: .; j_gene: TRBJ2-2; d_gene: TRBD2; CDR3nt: TGTGCCAGCCGTCGAGCGGGGGCCGCGAACACCGGGGAGCTGTTTTTT; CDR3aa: CASRRAGAANTGELFF
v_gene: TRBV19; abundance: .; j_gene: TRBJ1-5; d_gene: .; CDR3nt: TGTGCCAGTAGTATAGATCCTTTTAATCAGCCCCAGCATTTT; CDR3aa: CASSIDPFNQPQHF
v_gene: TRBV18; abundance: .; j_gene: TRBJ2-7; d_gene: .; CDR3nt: TGTGCCAGCTCACCGTCCTCGGCCTCCTACGAGCAGTACTTC; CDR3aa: CASSPSSASYEQYF
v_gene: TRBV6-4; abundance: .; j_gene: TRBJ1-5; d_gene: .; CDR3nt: TGTGCCAGCAACCCTAGGAGTAGCAATCAGCCCCAGCATTTT; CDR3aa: CASNPRSSNQPQHF
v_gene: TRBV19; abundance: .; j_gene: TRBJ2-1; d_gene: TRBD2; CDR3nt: TGTGCCAGTAGTATTCGGGTGACTAGCGGGAGGCCCAATGAGCAGTTCTTC; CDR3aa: CASSIRVTSGRPNEQFF
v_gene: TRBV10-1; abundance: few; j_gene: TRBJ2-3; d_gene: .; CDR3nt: TGCGCCAGCGGAGACAGGTTCACAGATACGCAGTATTTT; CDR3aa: CASGDRFTDTQYF
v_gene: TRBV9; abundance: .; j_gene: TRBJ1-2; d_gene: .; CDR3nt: TGTGCCAGCAGCGTAGGGGCGGGGGATAACTATGGCTACACCTTC; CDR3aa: CASSVGAGDNYGYTF
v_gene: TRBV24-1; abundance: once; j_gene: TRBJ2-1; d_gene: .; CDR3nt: TGTGCCACCAGTGAGGGTGGGGCAGGGTACTACAATGAGCAGTTCTTC; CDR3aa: CATSEGGAGYYNEQFF
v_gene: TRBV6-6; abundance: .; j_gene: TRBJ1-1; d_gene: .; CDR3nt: TGTGCCAGCAGTCGACTATTCAGCACTGAAGCTTTCTTT; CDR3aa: CASSRLFSTEAFF
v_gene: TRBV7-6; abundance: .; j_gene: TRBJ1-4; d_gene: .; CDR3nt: TGTGCCAGCAGCTTTTGGGGGGGTGAAAAACTGTTTTTT; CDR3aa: CASSFWGGEKLFF
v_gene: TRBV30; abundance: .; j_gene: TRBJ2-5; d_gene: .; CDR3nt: TGTGCCTGGAGCCAGGGTTCCCCCCTCGAGTACTTC; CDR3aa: CAWSQGSPLEYF
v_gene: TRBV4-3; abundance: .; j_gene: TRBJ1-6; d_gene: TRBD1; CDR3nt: TGCGCCAGCAGCCTGGACGGACAGGCGAATTCACCCCTCCACTTT; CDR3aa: CASSLDGQANSPLHF
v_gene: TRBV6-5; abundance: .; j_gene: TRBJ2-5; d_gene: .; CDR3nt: TGTGCCAGCAATATCCCATTGCAGTACTTC; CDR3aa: CASNIPLQYF
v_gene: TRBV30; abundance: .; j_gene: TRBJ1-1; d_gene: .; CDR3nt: TGTGCCTTCGCGGACAGTGAAGCTTTCTTT; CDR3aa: CAFADSEAFF
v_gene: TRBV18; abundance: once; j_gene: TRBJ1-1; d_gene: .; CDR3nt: TGTGCCAGCTCACCAACAGCCCTGAACACTGAAGCTTTCTTT; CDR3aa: CASSPTALNTEAFF
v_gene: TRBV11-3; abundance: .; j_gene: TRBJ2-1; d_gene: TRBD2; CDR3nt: TGTGCCAGCAGCTCCCCCGTCGTGCTAGCGGGGCGACGGTTCTTC; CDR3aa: CASSSPVVLAGRRFF
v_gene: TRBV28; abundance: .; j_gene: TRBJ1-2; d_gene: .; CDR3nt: TGTGCCAGCAGTTCCAATGGGCAGGACTATGGCTACACCTTC; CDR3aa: CASSSNGQDYGYTF
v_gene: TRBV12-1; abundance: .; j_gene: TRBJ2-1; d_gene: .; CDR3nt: TGTGCCAGCAGCTTTGAGTACGAGCGGGAGTTCTCTGAGCAGTTCTTC; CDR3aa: CASSFEYEREFSEQFF
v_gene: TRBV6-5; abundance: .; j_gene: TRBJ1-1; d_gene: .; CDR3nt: TGTGCCAGCATCAGACAGGAAATGAACACTGAAGCTTTCTTT; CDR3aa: CASIRQEMNTEAFF
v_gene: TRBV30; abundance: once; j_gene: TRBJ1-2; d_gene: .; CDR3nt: TGTGCCTGGAGTGTTGGCAGGGTCTATGGCTACACCTTC; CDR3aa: CAWSVGRVYGYTF
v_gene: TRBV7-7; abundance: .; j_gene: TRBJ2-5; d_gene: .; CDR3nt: TGTGCTAGCAGCTTAGCGTCCGGTTCCTCGGAGACCCAGTACTTC; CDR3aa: CASSLASGSSETQYF